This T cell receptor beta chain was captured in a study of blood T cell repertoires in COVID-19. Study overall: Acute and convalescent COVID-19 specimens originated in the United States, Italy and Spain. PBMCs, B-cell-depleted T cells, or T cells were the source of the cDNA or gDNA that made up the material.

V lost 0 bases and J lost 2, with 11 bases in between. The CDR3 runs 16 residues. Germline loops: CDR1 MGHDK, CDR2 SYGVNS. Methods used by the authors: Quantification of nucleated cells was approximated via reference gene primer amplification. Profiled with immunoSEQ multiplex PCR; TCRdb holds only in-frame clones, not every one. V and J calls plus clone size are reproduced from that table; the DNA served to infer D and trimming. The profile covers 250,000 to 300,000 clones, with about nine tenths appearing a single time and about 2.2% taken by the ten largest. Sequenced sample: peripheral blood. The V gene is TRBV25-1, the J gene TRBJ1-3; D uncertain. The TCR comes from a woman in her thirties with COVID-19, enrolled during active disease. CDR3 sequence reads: CASSEYWEAPGNTIYF. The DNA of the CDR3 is TGTGCCAGCAGTGAATATTGGGAGGCTCCTGGAAACACCATATATTTT.